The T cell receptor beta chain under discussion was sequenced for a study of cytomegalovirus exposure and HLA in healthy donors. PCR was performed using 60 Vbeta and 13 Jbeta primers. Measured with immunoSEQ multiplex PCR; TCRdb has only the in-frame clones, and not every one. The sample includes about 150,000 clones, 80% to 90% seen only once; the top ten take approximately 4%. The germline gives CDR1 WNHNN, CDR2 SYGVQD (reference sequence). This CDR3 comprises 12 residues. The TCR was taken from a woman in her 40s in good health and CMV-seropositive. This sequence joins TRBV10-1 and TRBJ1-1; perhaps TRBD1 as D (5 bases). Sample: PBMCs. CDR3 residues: CPPTGDFNEAFF. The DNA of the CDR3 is TGCCCCCCGACGGGGGACTTTAATGAAGCTTTCTTT.